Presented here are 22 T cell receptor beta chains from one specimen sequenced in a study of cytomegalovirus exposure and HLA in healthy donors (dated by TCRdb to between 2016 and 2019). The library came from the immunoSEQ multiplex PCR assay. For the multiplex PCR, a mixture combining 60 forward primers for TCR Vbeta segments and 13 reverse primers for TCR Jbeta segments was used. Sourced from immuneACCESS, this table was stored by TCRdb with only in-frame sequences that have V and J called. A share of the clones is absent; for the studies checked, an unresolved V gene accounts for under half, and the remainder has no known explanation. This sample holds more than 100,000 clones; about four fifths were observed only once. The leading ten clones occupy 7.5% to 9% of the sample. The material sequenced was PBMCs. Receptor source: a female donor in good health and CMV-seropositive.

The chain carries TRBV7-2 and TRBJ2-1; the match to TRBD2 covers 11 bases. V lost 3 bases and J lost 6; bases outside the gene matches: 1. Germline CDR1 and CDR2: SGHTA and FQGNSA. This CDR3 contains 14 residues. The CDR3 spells CASSFGLAGNEQFF. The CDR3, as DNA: TGTGCCAGCAGCTTCGGACTAGCGGGCAATGAGCAGTTCTTC.

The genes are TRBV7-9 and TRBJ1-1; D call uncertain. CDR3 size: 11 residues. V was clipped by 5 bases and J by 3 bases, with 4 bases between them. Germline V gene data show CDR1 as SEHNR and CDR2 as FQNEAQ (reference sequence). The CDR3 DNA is TGTGCCAGCAGCCAGGACACTGAAGCTTTCTTT. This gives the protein CASSQDTEAFF. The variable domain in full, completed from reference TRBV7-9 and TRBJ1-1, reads DTGVSQNPRHKITKRGQNVTFRCDPISEHNRLYWYRQTLGQGPEFLTYFQNEAQLEKSRLLSDRFSAERPKGSFSTLEIQRTEQGDSAMYLCASSQDTEAFFGQGTRLTVV.

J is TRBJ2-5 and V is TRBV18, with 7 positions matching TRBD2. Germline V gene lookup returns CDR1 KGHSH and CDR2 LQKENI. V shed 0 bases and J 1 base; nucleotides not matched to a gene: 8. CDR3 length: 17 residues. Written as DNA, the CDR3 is TGTGCCAGCTCACCACCCGCCCTGGGGGGGGTCCAAGAGACCCAGTACTTC. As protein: CASSPPALGGVQETQYF. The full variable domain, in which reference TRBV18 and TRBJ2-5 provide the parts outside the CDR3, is NAGVMQNPRHLVRRRGQEARLRCSPMKGHSHVYWYRQLPEEGLKFMVYLQKENIIDESGMPKERFSAEFPKEGPSILRIQQVVRGDSAAYFCASSPPALGGVQETQYFGPGTRLLVL.

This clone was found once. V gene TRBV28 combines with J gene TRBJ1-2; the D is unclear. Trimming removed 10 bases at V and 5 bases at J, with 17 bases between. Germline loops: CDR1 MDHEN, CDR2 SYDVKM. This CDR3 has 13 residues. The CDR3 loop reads CATSSRGTYGYTF. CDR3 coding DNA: TGTGCCACAAGCTCGCGAGGAACGTATGGCTACACCTTC.

CDR3 in DNA: TGCGCCAGCAGCCAATACTCTGAAATAGCGTACGAGCAGTACTTC. It specifies CASSQYSEIAYEQYF. This chain uses TRBV4-3 with TRBJ2-7; the D gene is possibly TRBD2 (5 bases). Germline V gives CDR1 LGHNA, CDR2 YSLEER. The CDR3 is made up of 15 amino acids. With 2 bases removed from V and 4 bases from J, the gap between germline ends came to 15 bases.

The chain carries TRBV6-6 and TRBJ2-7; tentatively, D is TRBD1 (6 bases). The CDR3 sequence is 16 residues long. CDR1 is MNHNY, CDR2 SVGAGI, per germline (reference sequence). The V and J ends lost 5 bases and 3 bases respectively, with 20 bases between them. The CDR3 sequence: CASSTYRDTFYYEQYF. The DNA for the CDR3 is TGTGCCAGCAGTACGTACCGGGACACCTTTTACTACGAGCAGTACTTC.

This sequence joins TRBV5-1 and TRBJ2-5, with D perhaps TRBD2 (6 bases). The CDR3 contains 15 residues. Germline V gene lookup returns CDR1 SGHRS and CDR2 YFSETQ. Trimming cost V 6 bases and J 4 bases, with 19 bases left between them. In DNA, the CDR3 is TGCGCCAGCACCGTGGACGTCCCAGCGGGAGAGACCCAGTACTTC. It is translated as CASTVDVPAGETQYF.

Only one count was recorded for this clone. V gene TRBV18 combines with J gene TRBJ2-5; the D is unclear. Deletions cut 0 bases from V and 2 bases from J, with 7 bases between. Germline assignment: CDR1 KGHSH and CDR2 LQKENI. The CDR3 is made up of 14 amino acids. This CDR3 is CASSPPGVQETQYF. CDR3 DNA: TGTGCCAGCTCACCACCGGGCGTGCAAGAGACCCAGTACTTC.

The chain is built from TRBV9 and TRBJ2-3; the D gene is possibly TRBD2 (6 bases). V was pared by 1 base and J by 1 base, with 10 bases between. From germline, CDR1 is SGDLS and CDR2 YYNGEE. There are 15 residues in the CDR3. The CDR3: CASSVSGLRTDTQYF. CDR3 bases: TGTGCCAGCAGCGTATCGGGACTCCGCACAGATACGCAGTATTTT.

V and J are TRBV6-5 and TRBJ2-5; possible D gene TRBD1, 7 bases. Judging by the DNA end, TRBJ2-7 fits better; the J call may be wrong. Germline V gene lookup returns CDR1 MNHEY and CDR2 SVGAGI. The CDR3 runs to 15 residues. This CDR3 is CASSSPSRGAYEQYF. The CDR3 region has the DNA TGTGCCAGCAGTTCCCCGAGCAGGGGGGCCTACGAGCAGTACTTC.

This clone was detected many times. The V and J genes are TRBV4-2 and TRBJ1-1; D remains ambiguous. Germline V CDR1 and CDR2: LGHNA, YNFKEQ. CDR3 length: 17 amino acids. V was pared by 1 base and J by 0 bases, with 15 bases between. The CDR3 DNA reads TGTGCCAGCAGCCAAGTAGTTCTTGCCTCCATGAACACTGAAGCTTTCTTT. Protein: CASSQVVLASMNTEAFF.

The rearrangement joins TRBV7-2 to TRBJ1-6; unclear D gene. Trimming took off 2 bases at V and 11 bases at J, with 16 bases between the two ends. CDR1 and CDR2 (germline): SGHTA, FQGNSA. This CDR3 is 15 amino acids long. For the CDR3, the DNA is TGTGCCAGCAGCTTACGAGTTTGGGTCGAGGCACCCCTCCACTTT. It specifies CASSLRVWVEAPLHF.

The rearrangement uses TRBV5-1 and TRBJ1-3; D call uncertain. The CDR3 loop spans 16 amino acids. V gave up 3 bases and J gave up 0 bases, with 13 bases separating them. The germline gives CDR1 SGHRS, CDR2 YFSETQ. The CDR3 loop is CASSSQVASSGNTIYF. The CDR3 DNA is TGCGCCAGCAGCTCTCAGGTCGCCTCCTCTGGAAACACCATATATTTT.

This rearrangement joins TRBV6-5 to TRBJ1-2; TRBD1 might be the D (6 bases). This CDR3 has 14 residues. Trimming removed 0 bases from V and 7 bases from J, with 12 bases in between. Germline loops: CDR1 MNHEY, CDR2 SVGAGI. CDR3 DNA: TGTGCCAGCAGTTACTCGGGACAATCGGGTGGCTACACCTTC. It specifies CASSYSGQSGGYTF.

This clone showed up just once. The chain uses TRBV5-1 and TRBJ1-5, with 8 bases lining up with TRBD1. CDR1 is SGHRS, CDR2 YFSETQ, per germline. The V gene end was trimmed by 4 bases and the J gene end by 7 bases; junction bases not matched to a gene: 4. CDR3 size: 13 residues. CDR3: CASSTTGDQPQHF. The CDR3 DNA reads TGCGCCAGCAGCACGACAGGGGACCAGCCCCAGCATTTT. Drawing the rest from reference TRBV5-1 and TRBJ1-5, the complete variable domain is KAGVTQTPRYLIKTRGQQVTLSCSPISGHRSVSWYQQTPGQGLQFLFEYFSETQRNKGNFPGRFSGRQFSNSRSEMNVSTLELGDSALYLCASSTTGDQPQHFGDGTRLSIL.

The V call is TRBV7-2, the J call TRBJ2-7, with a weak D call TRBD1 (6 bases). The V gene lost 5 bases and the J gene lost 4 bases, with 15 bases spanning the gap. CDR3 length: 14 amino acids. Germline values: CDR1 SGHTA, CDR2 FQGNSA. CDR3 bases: TGTGCCAGCAGCGGCAGGACAGTTAAGTACGAGCAGTACTTC. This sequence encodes CASSGRTVKYEQYF.

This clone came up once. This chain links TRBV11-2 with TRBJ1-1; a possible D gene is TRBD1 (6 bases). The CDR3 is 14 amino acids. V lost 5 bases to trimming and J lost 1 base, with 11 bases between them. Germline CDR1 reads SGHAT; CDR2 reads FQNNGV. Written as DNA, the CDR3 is TGTGCCAGCAGCACAAACAGGGAGAACACTGAAGCTTTCTTT. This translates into CASSTNRENTEAFF.

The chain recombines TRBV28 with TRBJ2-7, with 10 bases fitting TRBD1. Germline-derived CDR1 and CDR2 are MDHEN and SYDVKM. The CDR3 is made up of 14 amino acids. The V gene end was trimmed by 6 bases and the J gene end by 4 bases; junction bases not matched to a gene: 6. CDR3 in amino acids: CASRARQGAYEQYF. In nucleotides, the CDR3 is TGTGCCAGCAGAGCTCGACAGGGGGCTTACGAGCAGTACTTC.

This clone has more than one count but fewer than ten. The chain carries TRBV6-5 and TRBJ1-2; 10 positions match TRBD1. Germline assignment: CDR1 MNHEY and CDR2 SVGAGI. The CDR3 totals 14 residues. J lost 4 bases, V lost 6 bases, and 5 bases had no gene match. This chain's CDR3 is CASSKDRGFYGYTF. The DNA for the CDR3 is TGTGCCAGCAGCAAGGACAGGGGGTTCTATGGCTACACCTTC.

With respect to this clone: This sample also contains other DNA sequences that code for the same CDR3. CDR3 in amino acids: CATSRGTGTGNTIYF. The CDR3 nucleotides are TGTGCCACCAGCAGGGGCACAGGGACTGGAAACACCATATATTTT. This chain uses TRBV15 with TRBJ1-3; a possible D gene is TRBD1 (6 bases). V lost 3 bases to trimming and J lost 2 bases, with 11 bases between them. Germline V gene sequence: CDR1 LNHNV, CDR2 YYDKDF (reference sequence). This CDR3 has 15 residues.

For the CDR3, the DNA is TGTGCCAGTAGTATTGTGTCAGGGGGTTTTACCCAGCATTTT. Encoded protein: CASSIVSGGFTQHF. V gene TRBV19 combines with J gene TRBJ1-5, with 7 bases identical to TRBD1. J gave up 11 bases and V 3 bases, and 10 bases lay outside the gene matches. The CDR3 contains 14 residues. CDR1 and CDR2 from the germline V gene are LNHDA and SQIVND (reference sequence).

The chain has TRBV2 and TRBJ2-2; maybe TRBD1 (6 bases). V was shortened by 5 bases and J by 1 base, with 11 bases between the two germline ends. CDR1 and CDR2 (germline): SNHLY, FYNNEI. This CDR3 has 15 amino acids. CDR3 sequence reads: CASSLDRRNTGELFF. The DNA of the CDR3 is TGTGCCAGCAGTTTAGACAGGAGGAACACCGGGGAGCTGTTTTTT.